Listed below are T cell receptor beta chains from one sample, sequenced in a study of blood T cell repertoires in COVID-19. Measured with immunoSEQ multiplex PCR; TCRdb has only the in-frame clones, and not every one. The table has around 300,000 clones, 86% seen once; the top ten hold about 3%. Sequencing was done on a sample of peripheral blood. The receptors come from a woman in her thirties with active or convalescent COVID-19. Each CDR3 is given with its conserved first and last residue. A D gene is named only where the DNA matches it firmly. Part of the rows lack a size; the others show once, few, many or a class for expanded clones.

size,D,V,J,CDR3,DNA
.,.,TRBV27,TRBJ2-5,CASSPVVLLGPQYF,TGTGCCAGCAGTCCCGTCGTCCTACTAGGCCCCCAGTACTTC
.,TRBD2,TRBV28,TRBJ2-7,CASSSLTRTSGGYEQYF,TGTGCCAGCAGTTCCCTAACTCGGACTAGCGGGGGCTACGAGCAGTACTTC
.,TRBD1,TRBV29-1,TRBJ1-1,CSVITGGGTEAFF,TGCAGCGTTATAACAGGGGGAGGCACTGAAGCTTTCTTT
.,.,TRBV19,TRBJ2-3,CASSIDLERYTQYF,TGTGCCAGTAGTATAGATCTAGAAAGGTATACGCAGTATTTT
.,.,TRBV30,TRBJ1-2,CALGQHNYGYTF,TGTGCCTTAGGACAGCATAACTATGGCTACACCTTC
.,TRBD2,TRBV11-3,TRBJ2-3,CASSLGTSGGAGLDTQYF,TGTGCCAGCAGCTTAGGGACTAGCGGGGGGGCCGGGCTAGATACGCAGTATTTT
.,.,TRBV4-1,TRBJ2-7,CASSQVGDRRYEQYF,TGCGCCAGCAGCCAAGTAGGCGACAGAAGGTACGAGCAGTACTTC
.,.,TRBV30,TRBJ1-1,CAWSVWGSGTEAFF,TGTGCCTGGAGTGTTTGGGGTAGCGGCACTGAAGCTTTCTTT
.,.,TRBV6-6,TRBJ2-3,CASSGPQRGTDTQYF,TGTGCCAGCAGTGGACCTCAGCGGGGCACAGATACGCAGTATTTT
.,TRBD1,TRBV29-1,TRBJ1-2,CSVEDWSGGGYTF,TGCAGCGTTGAAGATTGGTCAGGGGGAGGCTACACCTTC
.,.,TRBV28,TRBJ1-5,CASSLQGNQPQHF,TGTGCCAGCAGTTTACAGGGTAATCAGCCCCAGCATTTT
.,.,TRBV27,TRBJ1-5,CASSSKRTVYQPQHF,TGTGCCAGCAGCTCAAAGAGGACAGTCTATCAGCCCCAGCATTTT
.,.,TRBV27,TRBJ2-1,CASSFGGAAYNEQFF,TGTGCCAGCAGTTTTGGGGGGGCGGCCTACAATGAGCAGTTCTTC
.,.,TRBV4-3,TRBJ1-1,CASREINRATEAFF,TGCGCCAGCAGGGAGATAAACAGGGCCACTGAAGCTTTCTTT
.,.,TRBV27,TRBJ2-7,CASSHTGFHEQYF,TGTGCCAGCAGTCACACAGGGTTCCACGAGCAGTACTTC
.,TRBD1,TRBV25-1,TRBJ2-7,CASSGGPGQKYEQYF,TGTGCCAGCAGTGGGGGACCGGGACAGAAATACGAGCAGTACTTC
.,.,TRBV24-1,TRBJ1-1,CATTQGGNTEAFF,TGTGCCACCACGCAGGGTGGGAACACTGAAGCTTTCTTT
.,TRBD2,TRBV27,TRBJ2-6,CASSFKSGVGQLSGANVLTF,TGTGCCAGCAGTTTCAAGAGCGGGGTGGGCCAACTCTCTGGGGCCAACGTCCTGACTTTC
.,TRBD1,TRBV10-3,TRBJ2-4,CAISESKTGANIQYF,TGTGCCATCAGTGAGTCCAAGACAGGGGCGAACATTCAGTACTTC
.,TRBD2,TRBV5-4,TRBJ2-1,CASSSQRGGVKNEQFF,TGTGCCAGCAGCTCTCAGCGGGGGGGCGTAAAGAATGAGCAGTTCTTC
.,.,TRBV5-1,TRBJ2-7,CASSSDGQSYEQYF,TGCGCCAGCAGCTCCGACGGACAATCCTACGAGCAGTACTTC
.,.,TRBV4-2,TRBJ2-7,CASSQVTGEQYF,TGTGCCAGCAGCCAAGTGACGGGGGAGCAGTACTTC
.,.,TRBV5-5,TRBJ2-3,CASSPEGPGDTQYF,TGTGCCAGCAGCCCGGAAGGCCCAGGAGATACGCAGTATTTT
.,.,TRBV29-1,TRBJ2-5,CSGGEETQYF,TGCAGCGGGGGGGAGGAGACCCAGTACTTC
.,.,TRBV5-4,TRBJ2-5,CASSLSLANLETQYF,TGTGCCAGCAGCTTAAGCCTCGCGAACCTAGAGACCCAGTACTTC
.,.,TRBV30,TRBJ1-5,CAWRPQGYSNQPQHF,TGTGCCTGGAGACCTCAGGGTTATAGCAATCAGCCCCAGCATTTT
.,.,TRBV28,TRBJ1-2,CASSQEIYGYTF,TGTGCCAGCAGTCAAGAGATCTATGGCTACACCTTC
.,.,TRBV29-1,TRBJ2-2,CSVVVTPGNTGELFF,TGCAGCGTTGTTGTGACCCCGGGGAACACCGGGGAGCTGTTTTTT
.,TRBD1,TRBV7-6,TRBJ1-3,CASSFGQGSSGNTIYF,TGTGCCAGCAGCTTCGGACAGGGTAGCTCTGGAAACACCATATATTTT
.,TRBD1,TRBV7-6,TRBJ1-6,CASSFAPGGFVENSPLHF,TGTGCCAGCAGCTTCGCGCCAGGGGGCTTTGTGGAAAATTCACCCCTCCACTTT
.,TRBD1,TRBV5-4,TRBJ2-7,CASSSGTGSEQYF,TGTGCCAGCAGCTCCGGGACAGGGTCCGAGCAGTACTTC
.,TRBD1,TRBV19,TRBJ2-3,CASSIGNRGTDTQYF,TGTGCCAGTAGTATAGGAAACAGGGGGACAGATACGCAGTATTTT
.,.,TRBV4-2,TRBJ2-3,CASSQVTASTDTQYF,TGTGCCAGCAGCCAAGTAACTGCTAGCACAGATACGCAGTATTTT
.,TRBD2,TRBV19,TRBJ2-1,CASSASGGDPYNEQFF,TGTGCCAGTAGTGCTAGCGGGGGGGACCCCTACAATGAGCAGTTCTTC
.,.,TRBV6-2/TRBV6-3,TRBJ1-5,CASSYSPSGVGQPQHF,TGTGCCAGCAGTTACTCGCCCTCAGGGGTCGGTCAGCCCCAGCATTTT
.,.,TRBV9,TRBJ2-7,CASSPRPASGEQYF,TGTGCCAGCAGCCCCCGGCCAGCGTCCGGCGAGCAGTACTTC
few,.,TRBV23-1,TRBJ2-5,CASSQSGLQETQYF,TGCGCCAGCAGTCAATCGGGACTCCAAGAGACCCAGTACTTC
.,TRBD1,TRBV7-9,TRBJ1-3,CASSFGSGQASGNTIYF,TGTGCCAGCAGCTTTGGGTCAGGACAGGCCTCTGGAAACACCATATATTTT
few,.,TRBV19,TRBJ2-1,CASSIGGAGWYNEQFF,TGTGCCAGTAGTATAGGTGGGGCAGGGTGGTACAATGAGCAGTTCTTC
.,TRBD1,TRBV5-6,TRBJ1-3,CASSLLDRVSGNTIYF,TGTGCCAGCAGCTTGTTGGACAGGGTCTCTGGAAACACCATATATTTT
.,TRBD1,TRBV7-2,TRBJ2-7,CASSLPGGPYEQYF,TGTGCCAGCAGCTTACCAGGGGGACCCTACGAGCAGTACTTC